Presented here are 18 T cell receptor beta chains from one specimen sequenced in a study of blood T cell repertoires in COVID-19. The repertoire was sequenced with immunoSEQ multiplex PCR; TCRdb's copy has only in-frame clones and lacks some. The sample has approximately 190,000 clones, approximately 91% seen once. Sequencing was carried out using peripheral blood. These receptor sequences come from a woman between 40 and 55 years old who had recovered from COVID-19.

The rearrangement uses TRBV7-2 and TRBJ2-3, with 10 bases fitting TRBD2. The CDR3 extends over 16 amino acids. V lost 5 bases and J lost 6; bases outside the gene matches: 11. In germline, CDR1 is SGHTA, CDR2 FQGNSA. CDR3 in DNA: TGTGCCAGCAGCCCGCCTAGCGGGAGATCGGTGGATACGCAGTATTTT. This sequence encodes CASSPPSGRSVDTQYF. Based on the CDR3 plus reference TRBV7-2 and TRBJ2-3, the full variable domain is GAGVSQSPSNKVTEKGKDVELRCDPISGHTALYWYRQSLGQGLEFLIYFQGNSAPDKSGLPSDRFSAERTGGSVSTLTIQRTQQEDSAVYLCASSPPSGRSVDTQYFGPGTRLTVL.

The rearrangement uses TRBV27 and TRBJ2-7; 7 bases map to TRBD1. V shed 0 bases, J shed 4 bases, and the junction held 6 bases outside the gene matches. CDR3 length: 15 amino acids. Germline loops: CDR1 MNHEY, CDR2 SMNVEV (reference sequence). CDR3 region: CASSLSTGSGYEQYF. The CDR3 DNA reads TGTGCCAGCAGTTTATCGACAGGGTCTGGTTACGAGCAGTACTTC.

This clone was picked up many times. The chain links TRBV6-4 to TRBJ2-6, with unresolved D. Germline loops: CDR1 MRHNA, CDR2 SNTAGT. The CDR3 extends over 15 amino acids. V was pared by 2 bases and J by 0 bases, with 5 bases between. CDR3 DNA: TGTGCCAGCAGTGACGGGCACTCTGGGGCCAACGTCCTGACTTTC. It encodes CASSDGHSGANVLTF.

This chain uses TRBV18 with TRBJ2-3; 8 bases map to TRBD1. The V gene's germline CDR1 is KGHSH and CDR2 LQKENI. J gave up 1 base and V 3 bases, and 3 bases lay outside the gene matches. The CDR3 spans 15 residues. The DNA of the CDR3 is TGTGCCAGCTCACCCCAGACAGGGGGCACAGATACGCAGTATTTT. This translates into CASSPQTGGTDTQYF.

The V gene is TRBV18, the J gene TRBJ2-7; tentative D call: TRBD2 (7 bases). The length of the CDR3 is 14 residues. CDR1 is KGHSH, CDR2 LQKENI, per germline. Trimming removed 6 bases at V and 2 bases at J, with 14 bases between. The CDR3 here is CASSDRGATYEQYF. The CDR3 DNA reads TGTGCCAGCTCCGACCGGGGGGCAACCTACGAGCAGTACTTC.

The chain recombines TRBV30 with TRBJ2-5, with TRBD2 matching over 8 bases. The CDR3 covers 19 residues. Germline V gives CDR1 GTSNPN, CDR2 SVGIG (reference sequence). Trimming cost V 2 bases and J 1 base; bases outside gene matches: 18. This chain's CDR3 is CAWSRTLFYSGKSQETQYF. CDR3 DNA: TGTGCCTGGAGTAGAACGCTCTTCTATAGCGGGAAGAGCCAAGAGACCCAGTACTTC. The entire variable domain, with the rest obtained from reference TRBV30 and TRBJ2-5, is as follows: SQTIHQWPATLVQPVGSPLSLECTVEGTSNPNLYWYRQAAGRGLQLLFYSVGIGQISSEVPQNLSASRPQDRQFILSSKKLLLSDSGFYLCAWSRTLFYSGKSQETQYFGPGTRLLVL.

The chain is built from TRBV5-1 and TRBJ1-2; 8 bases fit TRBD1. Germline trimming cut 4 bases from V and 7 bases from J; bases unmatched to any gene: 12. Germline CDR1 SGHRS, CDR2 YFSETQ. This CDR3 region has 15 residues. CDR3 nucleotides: TGCGCCAGCAGCCCGCTGACAGGGGCCGCAGCTGGCTACACCTTC. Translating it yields CASSPLTGAAAGYTF.

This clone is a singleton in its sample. CDR3 DNA: TGTGCCAGCAGAGGACAGGGATCCGGGGAGCTGTTTTTT. Protein sequence: CASRGQGSGELFF. The J gene is TRBJ2-2, the V gene TRBV2, with 8 bases that match TRBD1. This CDR3 has 13 amino acids. J was trimmed by 6 bases and V by 6 bases; bases with no gene match: 3. Germline values: CDR1 SNHLY, CDR2 FYNNEI.

The CDR3, as DNA: TGTGCCAGCAGTTACATTAGCGGAACCGGGGAGCTGTTTTTT. Translated: CASSYISGTGELFF. The chain joins TRBV6-5 to TRBJ2-2, with a tentative D call TRBD2 (6 bases). The CDR3 has 14 residues. V was shortened by 2 bases and J by 5 bases, with 9 bases between the two germline ends. From germline, CDR1 is MNHEY and CDR2 SVGAGI.

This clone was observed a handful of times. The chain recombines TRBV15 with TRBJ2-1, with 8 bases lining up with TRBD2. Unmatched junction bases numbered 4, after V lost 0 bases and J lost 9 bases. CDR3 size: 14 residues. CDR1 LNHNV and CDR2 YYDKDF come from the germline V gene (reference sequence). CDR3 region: CATSRDRTSPEQFF. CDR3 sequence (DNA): TGTGCCACCAGCAGAGACCGGACTAGCCCTGAGCAGTTCTTC.

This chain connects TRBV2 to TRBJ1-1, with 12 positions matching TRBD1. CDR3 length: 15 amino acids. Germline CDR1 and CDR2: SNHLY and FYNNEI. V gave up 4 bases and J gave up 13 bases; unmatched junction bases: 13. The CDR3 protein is CASSVRGQGASLVFF. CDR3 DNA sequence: TGTGCCAGCAGTGTAAGGGGACAGGGGGCAAGTTTGGTTTTCTTT.

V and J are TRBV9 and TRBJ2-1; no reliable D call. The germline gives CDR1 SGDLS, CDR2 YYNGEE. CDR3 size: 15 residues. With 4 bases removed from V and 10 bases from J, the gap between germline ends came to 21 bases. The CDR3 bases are TGTGCCAGCAGCCCCCAAGTGACAAGGCCGTTGGAGCAGTTCTTC. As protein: CASSPQVTRPLEQFF.

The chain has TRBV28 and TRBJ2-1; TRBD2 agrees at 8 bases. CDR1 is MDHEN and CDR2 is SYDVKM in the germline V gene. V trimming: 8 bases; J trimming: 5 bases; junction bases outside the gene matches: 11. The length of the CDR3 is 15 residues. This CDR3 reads CASLTGTRGNNEQFF. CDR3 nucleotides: TGTGCCAGCTTAACCGGGACTAGGGGAAACAATGAGCAGTTCTTC.

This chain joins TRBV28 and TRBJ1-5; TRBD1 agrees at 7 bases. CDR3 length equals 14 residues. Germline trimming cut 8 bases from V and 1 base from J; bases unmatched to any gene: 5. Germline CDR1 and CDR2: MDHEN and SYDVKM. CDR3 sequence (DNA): TGTGCCAGCCGAACAGGGGTAAGCAATCAGCCCCAGCATTTT. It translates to CASRTGVSNQPQHF.

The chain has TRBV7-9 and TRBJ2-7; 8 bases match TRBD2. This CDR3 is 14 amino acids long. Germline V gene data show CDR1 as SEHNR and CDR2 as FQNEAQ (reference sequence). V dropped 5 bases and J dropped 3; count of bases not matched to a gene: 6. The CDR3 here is CASSPSGGSYEQYF. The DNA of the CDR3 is TGTGCCAGCAGCCCGTCGGGAGGGAGCTACGAGCAGTACTTC.

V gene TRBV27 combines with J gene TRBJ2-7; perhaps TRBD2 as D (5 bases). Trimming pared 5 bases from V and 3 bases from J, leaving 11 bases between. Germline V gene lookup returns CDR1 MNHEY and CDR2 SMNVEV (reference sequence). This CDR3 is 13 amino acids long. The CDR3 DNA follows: TGTGCCAGCAGTCCCGGGGTCTACTACGAGCAGTACTTC. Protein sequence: CASSPGVYYEQYF.

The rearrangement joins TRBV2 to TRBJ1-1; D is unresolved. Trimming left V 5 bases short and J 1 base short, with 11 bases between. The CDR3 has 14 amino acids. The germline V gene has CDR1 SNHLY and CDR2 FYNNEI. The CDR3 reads CASSSGRGNTEAFF. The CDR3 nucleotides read TGTGCCAGCAGTTCCGGACGGGGGAACACTGAAGCTTTCTTT.

CDR3 bases: TGTGCCAGCAGCCAAGATCCACCGGGGAACCAAGAGACCCAGTACTTC. Its protein product is CASSQDPPGNQETQYF. V is TRBV3-1 (or the pseudogene TRBV3-2) and J is TRBJ2-5, with D perhaps TRBD2 (5 bases). CDR1 LGHDT and CDR2 YNNKEL come from the germline V gene (reference sequence). This CDR3 region has 16 residues. Trimming removed 0 bases from V and 0 bases from J, with 11 bases in between.